The T cell receptor (beta chain) under discussion was sequenced for a study of blood T cells in healthy people across ages. Germline V gene sequence: CDR1 DFQATT, CDR2 SNEGSKA (reference sequence). The CDR3 is 14 amino acids. Primers used in a second PCR of roughly 7 to 12 cycles were a sample-barcoded 5' primer and a J-beta primer mix. TCRdb itself ran the 5' RACE reads through MiXCR, one entry per CDR3 protein. The data hold 650,000 or so distinct CDR3 sequences, with around 52% observed a single time. This clonotype appeared a few times. Its antigen is unidentified. Overall study results and limits: Roughly linear age-related decline in beta diversity appeared, significant by age approximately 40.

Sequenced: blood. This sequence joins TRBV20-1 and TRBJ2-1; D might be TRBD2 (6 bases). Gene TRBJ2-7 matches the end of the DNA better, so the J call may be wrong. The receptor was derived from an elderly woman in good health. CDR3 DNA: TGCAGTGCTAAAGGACTATTGAATTCCAATGAGCAGTACTTC. Its translation is CSAKGLLNSNEQYF.